These 25 T cell receptor beta chains share one sample of origin, sequenced in a study of OX40 agonist ivuxolimab in advanced cancers. Here immunoSEQ multiplex PCR was the method, and the copy in TCRdb shows in-frame clones only, minus some. The repertoire holds around 51,000 clones, with roughly four fifths as singletons. The source material was CD4+ or CD8+ T cells sorted from blood, sampled in a trial of the OX40 agonist ivuxolimab. The receptor source for this set is an adult with an advanced solid tumor such as melanoma, head and neck, liver or kidney cancer.

V and J are TRBV28 and TRBJ1-1; D not certain. CDR1 and CDR2 from the germline V gene are MDHEN and SYDVKM. Trimming cost V 5 bases and J 11 bases, with 18 bases left between them. The CDR3 runs 13 residues. The CDR3 nucleotides are TGTGCCAGCAGTACCCGGGAGGGTTTATGGGCTTTCTTT. Protein sequence: CASSTREGLWAFF.

The chain links TRBV7-2 to TRBJ1-2; weak D call: TRBD1 (5 bases). The ends were cut back, 4 bases at V and 3 bases at J, with 15 bases in the middle. CDR3 length equals 15 residues. Per germline, CDR1 SGHTA and CDR2 FQGNSA. Here the CDR3 DNA reads TGTGCCAGCAGCTCACGCCTTGACAGAGACTATGGCTACACCTTC. It yields the protein CASSSRLDRDYGYTF.

This sequence joins TRBV7-8 and TRBJ2-7, with 9 bases matching TRBD1. The J segment lost 3 bases and the V segment lost 7 bases, leaving 13 bases of the junction unmatched. The CDR3 is made up of 16 amino acids. Germline V gene data show CDR1 as SGHVS and CDR2 as FQNEAQ. As DNA, the CDR3 is TGTGCCAGCACCCCCCCGACCGGGACAGGGCGCTACGAGCAGTACTTC. Translating it yields CASTPPTGTGRYEQYF.

This clone was detected only once. The V and J genes are TRBV6-6 and TRBJ1-6, with 7 positions matching TRBD1. Trimming cost V 6 bases and J 9 bases; bases outside gene matches: 11. Germline CDR1 MNHNY, CDR2 SVGAGI (reference sequence). CDR3 length equals 15 residues. CDR3 region: CASRPTGARSSPLHF. For the CDR3, the DNA is TGTGCCAGCAGACCAACAGGGGCCCGGAGTTCACCCCTCCACTTT.

The chain links TRBV19 to TRBJ1-2; 8 positions match TRBD1. CDR3 length: 14 residues. From germline, CDR1 is LNHDA and CDR2 SQIVND (reference sequence). The junction had 10 bases not matched to a gene; V was cut back by 10 bases and J by 3 bases. CDR3 in DNA: TGTGCCACAGCCACAGGGGGAGTATACTATGGCTACACCTTC. Translating gives CATATGGVYYGYTF.

The chain employs TRBV5-1 and TRBJ2-5; D unresolved. Germline V gives CDR1 SGHRS, CDR2 YFSETQ. V was shortened by 0 bases and J by 5 bases, with 8 bases between the two germline ends. The CDR3 is 13 residues long. CDR3 residues: CASSLDRAETQYF. CDR3 nucleotide sequence: TGCGCCAGCAGCTTGGATCGGGCCGAGACCCAGTACTTC. Supplemented by reference TRBV5-1 and TRBJ2-5, the full variable domain reads KAGVTQTPRYLIKTRGQQVTLSCSPISGHRSVSWYQQTPGQGLQFLFEYFSETQRNKGNFPGRFSGRQFSNSRSEMNVSTLELGDSALYLCASSLDRAETQYFGPGTRLLVL.

The chain carries TRBV27 and TRBJ1-1, with D possibly being TRBD1 (6 bases). V was trimmed by 6 bases and J by 3 bases, leaving 11 bases between them. CDR3 length equals 13 residues. From germline, CDR1 is MNHEY and CDR2 SMNVEV (reference sequence). In nucleotides, the CDR3 is TGTGCCAGCAGGAACAGGGATTACACTGAAGCTTTCTTT. As protein: CASRNRDYTEAFF.

This clone was counted only a few times. V and J are TRBV6-5 and TRBJ1-2; 12 nucleotides align to TRBD1. V shed 6 bases, J shed 5 bases, and the junction held 4 bases outside the gene matches. Germline CDR1 reads MNHEY; CDR2 reads SVGAGI. The CDR3 has 14 amino acids. CDR3 nucleotides: TGTGCCAGCAGGGGACAGGGGGCTCGGTATGGCTACACCTTC. As protein: CASRGQGARYGYTF.

This clone appeared a few times. J is TRBJ2-1 and V is TRBV27, with D uncertain. The CDR3 length is 14 residues. Germline loops: CDR1 MNHEY, CDR2 SMNVEV (reference sequence). Trimming left V 7 bases short and J 8 bases short, with 18 bases between. The CDR3 DNA reads as TGTGCCAGCAAAATTCAGCCACTAAGGGATGAGCAGTTCTTC. It codes for CASKIQPLRDEQFF.

The chain employs TRBV11-3 and TRBJ2-1; 10 bases match TRBD2. The CDR3 consists of 17 residues. Per the germline V gene, CDR1 is SGHNT and CDR2 is YENEEA. After removal of 4 bases from V and 5 bases from J, the junction contained 11 bases not matched to a gene. Here the CDR3 DNA reads TGTGCCAGCAGCTCGTTAACGAGCGGGGGGGCCCACAATGAGCAGTTCTTC. Translation gives CASSSLTSGGAHNEQFF.

The V gene is TRBV25-1, the J gene TRBJ2-5; 8 bases fit TRBD1. The V gene end was trimmed by 7 bases and the J gene end by 7 bases; junction bases not matched to a gene: 8. The CDR3 has 13 amino acids. Looked up from germline, CDR1 is MGHDK and CDR2 is SYGVNS. CDR3 region: CASTGTGMATQYF. The CDR3 bases are TGTGCCAGCACCGGGACAGGAATGGCGACCCAGTACTTC.

This clone is a singleton in its sample. CDR3 in DNA: TGTGCCAGCAGTCAAGTCAGGTCCAGGGGAAACACCATATATTTT. Translation gives CASSQVRSRGNTIYF. The rearrangement uses TRBV28 and TRBJ1-3; no reliable D call. V lost 5 bases to trimming and J lost 4 bases, with 15 bases between them. CDR3 length: 15 amino acids. Per the germline V gene, CDR1 is MDHEN and CDR2 is SYDVKM.

J is TRBJ2-5 and V is TRBV5-1; 8 bases are a match to TRBD1. Looked up from germline, CDR1 is SGHRS and CDR2 is YFSETQ. This CDR3 comprises 16 residues. The junction had 9 bases not matched to a gene; V was cut back by 3 bases and J by 2 bases. Written as DNA, the CDR3 is TGCGCCAGCAGCTCAAGTCGACAGGGGATTCAAGAGACCCAGTACTTC. Translation gives CASSSSRQGIQETQYF.

The chain recombines TRBV7-6 with TRBJ2-1; 13 nucleotides line up with TRBD2. V shed 7 bases and J 6 bases; nucleotides not matched to a gene: 6. Per germline, CDR1 SGHVS and CDR2 FNYEAQ. This CDR3 contains 15 residues. Written as DNA, the CDR3 is TGTGCCAGCACCCCACTAGCGGGGGGGCCCAATGAGCAGTTCTTC. This encodes CASTPLAGGPNEQFF.

The chain is built from TRBV11-2 and TRBJ2-3; D unclear. V was pared by 4 bases and J by 3 bases, with 5 bases between. CDR1 and CDR2 (germline): SGHAT, FQNNGV. The CDR3 has 12 amino acids. Here the CDR3 DNA reads TGTGCCAGCAGCTCTTCAACAGATACGCAGTATTTT. It codes for CASSSSTDTQYF.

The chain links TRBV27 to TRBJ2-1; D may be TRBD1 (5 bases). Germline CDR1 is MNHEY and CDR2 is SMNVEV (reference sequence). CDR3 length: 15 residues. V was clipped by 2 bases and J by 2 bases, with 10 bases between them. The CDR3 DNA follows: TGTGCCAGCAGTTTAGGGGTACAGGCCTACAATGAGCAGTTCTTC. Encoded protein: CASSLGVQAYNEQFF.

The CDR3 nucleotides read TGTGCCACCAGCGTCGCCGGGACAAACTACGAGCAGTACTTC. It specifies CATSVAGTNYEQYF. V gene TRBV15 combines with J gene TRBJ2-7, with TRBD1 as a possible D gene (6 bases). The CDR3 is 14 amino acids. CDR1 is LNHNV and CDR2 is YYDKDF in the germline V gene (reference sequence). V was pared by 5 bases and J by 3 bases, with 14 bases between.

The chain is built from TRBV14 and TRBJ2-5, with 7 nucleotides matching TRBD2. V lost 1 base and J lost 4; bases outside the gene matches: 6. CDR1 and CDR2 from the germline V gene are SGHDN and FVKESK. The CDR3 has 15 residues. The CDR3 nucleotides are TGTGCCAGCAGCCAAGGGGGGGGACCCAGAGAGACCCAGTACTTC. Its protein is CASSQGGGPRETQYF.

This clone has only one observation. V is TRBV5-1 and J is TRBJ2-2; D is unclear. V was trimmed by 5 bases and J by 1 base, leaving 9 bases between them. CDR1 and CDR2 (germline): SGHRS, YFSETQ. This CDR3 has 14 amino acids. In nucleotides, the CDR3 is TGCGCCAGCAGGGTTGGGGAGAACACCGGGGAGCTGTTTTTT. Amino acid sequence: CASRVGENTGELFF.

The chain couples TRBV7-3 to TRBJ2-3, with unresolved D. The CDR3 is 13 amino acids. Germline V gives CDR1 SGHTA, CDR2 FQGTGA. The V gene lost 3 bases and the J gene lost 4 bases, with 8 bases spanning the gap. As DNA, the CDR3 is TGTGCCAGCAGCTTTCGATCCGCAGATACGCAGTATTTT. As protein: CASSFRSADTQYF.

This chain joins TRBV5-6 and TRBJ1-3; maybe TRBD1 (5 bases). This CDR3 contains 16 residues. V lost 4 bases, J lost 2 bases, and 16 bases lay in between. CDR1 is SGHDT, CDR2 YYEEEE, per germline. This chain's CDR3 is CASSPGTSRAGNTIYF. The CDR3 DNA reads TGTGCCAGCAGCCCTGGGACTTCCCGGGCTGGAAACACCATATATTTT.

The chain carries TRBV19 and TRBJ2-2; 7 nucleotides align to TRBD1. V was pared by 7 bases and J by 7 bases, with 3 bases of the junction left unmatched. The germline V gene encodes CDR1 LNHDA and CDR2 SQIVND (reference sequence). The CDR3 has 12 residues. In nucleotides, the CDR3 is TGTGCCAGTAACAGGGGTGGCGGGGAGCTGTTTTTT. Residues: CASNRGGGELFF.

J is TRBJ1-6 and V is TRBV5-1, with TRBD1 matching 8 bases. The J segment lost 10 bases and the V segment lost 0 bases, leaving 9 bases of the junction unmatched. Germline CDR1 reads SGHRS; CDR2 reads YFSETQ. The CDR3 spans 16 residues. The chain's CDR3 is CASSLGLGPGGSPLHF. The DNA of the CDR3 is TGCGCCAGCAGCTTGGGGTTGGGGCCAGGGGGCTCACCCCTCCACTTT.

V gene TRBV5-1 combines with J gene TRBJ2-2, with D uncertain. V lost 5 bases and J 0 bases, leaving 8 bases between the germline ends. Germline CDR1 SGHRS, CDR2 YFSETQ. This CDR3 comprises 14 residues. CDR3 amino acids: CASRAGANTGELFF. For the CDR3, the DNA is TGCGCCAGCAGAGCAGGCGCGAACACCGGGGAGCTGTTTTTT.

The chain uses TRBV7-2 and TRBJ2-2; 7 bases fit TRBD1. The CDR3 is made up of 14 amino acids. Germline values: CDR1 SGHTA, CDR2 FQGNSA. V gave up 4 bases and J gave up 3 bases; unmatched junction bases: 2. The chain's CDR3 is CASSSTGDTGELFF. The CDR3 DNA reads as TGTGCCAGCAGCTCCACAGGGGACACCGGGGAGCTGTTTTTT.